The 4 T cell receptor beta chains in this list originate from one sample, sequenced in a study of PD-L1 blockade in urothelial cancer. Using immunoSEQ multiplex PCR, the repertoire was profiled, and TCRdb retains in-frame clones only, with some absent. The sample holds about 57,000 clones; about 86% are singletons and the top ten take 2.5% to 3.5%. The material sequenced was PBMCs, taken around atezolizumab (anti-PD-L1) treatment. The receptors derive from a man aged 45-65 years with urothelial cancer.

The chain is built from TRBV7-9 and TRBJ1-1; no reliable D call. The CDR3 is made up of 11 amino acids. Germline CDR1 reads SEHNR; CDR2 reads FQNEAQ (reference sequence). V was trimmed by 8 bases and J by 1 base, leaving 5 bases between them. In nucleotides, the CDR3 is TGTGCCAGCGGCAGGAACACTGAAGCTTTCTTT. This translates into CASGRNTEAFF. Combining the CDR3 with reference TRBV7-9 and TRBJ1-1 gives the whole variable domain DTGVSQNPRHKITKRGQNVTFRCDPISEHNRLYWYRQTLGQGPEFLTYFQNEAQLEKSRLLSDRFSAERPKGSFSTLEIQRTEQGDSAMYLCASGRNTEAFFGQGTRLTVV.

The genes are TRBV5-6 and TRBJ1-6, with a tentative D call TRBD1 (5 bases). Germline V lookup: CDR1 SGHDT, CDR2 YYEEEE. The CDR3 spans 16 residues. V shed 4 bases and J shed 1 base, with 12 bases lying between them. The CDR3, as DNA: TGTGCCAGCAGCCCAGTAGGGGATTCCTATAATTCACCCCTCCACTTT. Protein: CASSPVGDSYNSPLHF.

The chain links TRBV5-1 to TRBJ1-6, with unresolved D. This CDR3 comprises 17 residues. CDR1 and CDR2 from the germline V gene are SGHRS and YFSETQ. Trimming removed 4 bases at V and 0 bases at J, with 14 bases between. The CDR3 reads CASSPGRSNSYNSPLHF. DNA for the CDR3: TGCGCCAGCAGCCCTGGCAGGTCGAACTCCTATAATTCACCCCTCCACTTT. Combining the CDR3 with reference TRBV5-1 and TRBJ1-6 gives the whole variable domain KAGVTQTPRYLIKTRGQQVTLSCSPISGHRSVSWYQQTPGQGLQFLFEYFSETQRNKGNFPGRFSGRQFSNSRSEMNVSTLELGDSALYLCASSPGRSNSYNSPLHFGNGTRLTVT.

The table lists this clone with a count of one. The chain links TRBV6-4 to TRBJ2-3; possibly TRBD2 for D (6 bases). Germline V lookup: CDR1 MRHNA, CDR2 SNTAGT. This CDR3 has 14 residues. Between the trimmed V and J ends, which lost 3 bases and 6 bases, there was a span of 13 bases. In nucleotides, the CDR3 is TGTGCCAGCAGTGATTTCGGGAGTTCCGATACGCAGTATTTT. As protein: CASSDFGSSDTQYF.